Each of the 26 T cell receptor beta chains below was sequenced from the same sample in a study of blood T cells in healthy people across ages. A second PCR, run for roughly 7 to 11 cycles, used a sample-barcoded 5' primer plus a J-beta primer mix. TCRdb redid the calling of the 5' RACE reads with MiXCR, one entry per CDR3 protein. The sample includes around 1.1 million distinct CDR3 sequences, about two fifths of them seen just once. The sample consisted of blood. The receptors were sampled from a man younger than 35 in good health.

On this clonotype itself: A single base separates this from a much larger clone, so it may be a read error. This sequence joins TRBV5-1 and TRBJ2-1; perhaps D is TRBD1 or TRBD2 (6 bases each). The CDR3 has 17 residues. From germline, CDR1 is SGHRS and CDR2 YFSETQ. Trimming shortened V by 1 base and J by 5 bases, and 19 bases separated the two germline ends. As DNA, the CDR3 is TGCGCCAGCAGCTTGACGGGGGCCCTTGGGGCTAACAATGAGCAGTTCTTC. It is translated as CASSLTGALGANNEQFF.

Note on this clonotype: Relative to the germline gene, one junction end is altered; a read error may explain this. This chain uses TRBV7-3 with TRBJ2-1; 8 bases map to TRBD1. The CDR3 has 16 residues. Looked up from germline, CDR1 is SGHTA and CDR2 is FQGTGA. CDR3 sequence (DNA): TGTGCCGGCAGCGAAACAGGGGGTTCTGCATACAATGAGCAGTTCTTC. Translation gives CAGSETGGSAYNEQFF.

The chain carries TRBV4-2 and TRBJ2-1; D might be TRBD2 (5 bases). The tail of the sequence fits TRBJ2-7 better, so the J call may be wrong. Germline values: CDR1 LGHNA, CDR2 YNFKEQ. The CDR3 runs to 17 residues. The CDR3 here is CASSPYPGASSYNEQYF. The CDR3 region has the DNA TGTGCCAGCAGCCCCTACCCGGGCGCTAGCTCCTACAATGAGCAGTACTTC.

Many counts were recorded for this clonotype. The chain is built from TRBV9 and TRBJ2-3, with TRBD1 matching 7 bases. This CDR3 contains 15 residues. In germline, CDR1 is SGDLS, CDR2 YYNGEE. V trimming: 4 bases; J trimming: 3 bases; junction bases outside the gene matches: 8. The DNA for the CDR3 is TGTGCCAGCAGCCTACAGGGGCAAGGAACAGATACGCAGTATTTT. Its translation is CASSLQGQGTDTQYF.

The V call is TRBV4-1, the J call TRBJ1-1; D is unresolved. Germline-derived CDR1 and CDR2 are MGHRA and YSYEKL. The CDR3 sequence is 15 residues long. Trimming stripped 1 base from V and 0 bases from J, with 9 bases between. The chain's CDR3 is CASSQGPQLNTEAFF. The CDR3, as DNA: TGCGCCAGCAGCCAAGGCCCACAGCTGAACACTGAAGCTTTCTTT.

The rearrangement joins TRBV20-1 to TRBJ2-1; D uncertain. CDR1 is DFQATT and CDR2 is SNEGSKA in the germline V gene (reference sequence). Trimming removed 4 bases from V and 8 bases from J, with 18 bases in between. The CDR3 is 14 residues long. The CDR3 coding sequence is TGCAGTGCTAAACCGGGTACACGGGTAGATGAGCAGTTCTTC. Translation: CSAKPGTRVDEQFF.

V gene TRBV7-9 combines with J gene TRBJ1-4, with 7 nucleotides matching TRBD1. V lost 5 bases, J lost 8 bases, and 8 bases stayed unmatched. CDR1 and CDR2 from the germline V gene are SEHNR and FQNEAQ (reference sequence). The CDR3 runs 14 residues. CDR3 protein: CASSRDSLSEKLFF. The CDR3 DNA follows: TGTGCCAGCAGCCGGGACAGTTTAAGCGAAAAACTGTTTTTT.

The chain employs TRBV12-3 or TRBV12-4 and TRBJ1-5, with D possibly matching TRBD1 (5 bases). This CDR3 is built from 14 residues. Trimming cost V 3 bases and J 7 bases, with 13 bases left between them. The CDR3 region has the DNA TGTGCCAGCAGTTTCGCCAGGGCGAACCAGCCCCAGCATTTT. Amino acid sequence: CASSFARANQPQHF.

The chain joins TRBV10-3 to TRBJ1-1; the match to TRBD1 covers 9 bases. Trimming took 6 bases from V and 4 from J; bases not matched to a gene: 9. This CDR3 comprises 15 residues. Germline V lookup: CDR1 ENHRY, CDR2 SYGVKD. The CDR3 DNA reads TGTGCCATCAGGGAGGACAGGGGTGGTGGCACTGAAGCTTTCTTT. Protein sequence: CAIREDRGGGTEAFF.

With regard to this clonotype: At one of its ends the junction is not consistent with the germline gene, which may arise from a read error. The rearrangement links TRBV25-1 to TRBJ2-5, with D tentatively TRBD1 or TRBD2 (6 bases each). CDR1 is MGHDK and CDR2 is SYGVNS in the germline V gene. This CDR3 contains 17 residues. This chain's CDR3 is CASSELSLGGKQGTQYF. The CDR3 region has the DNA TGTGCCAGCAGTGAGCTCTCGCTAGGGGGGAAGCAAGGGACCCAGTACTTC.

The V call is TRBV5-1, the J call TRBJ2-5; 8 bases are a match to TRBD2. Germline trimming cut 0 bases from V and 11 bases from J; bases unmatched to any gene: 12. Germline V gives CDR1 SGHRS, CDR2 YFSETQ. This CDR3 is 15 amino acids long. CDR3 coding DNA: TGCGCCAGCAGCTTGGCACTAGCGGTATACAATGAGCAGTACTTC. Residues: CASSLALAVYNEQYF.

V gene TRBV10-3 combines with J gene TRBJ1-1, with TRBD1 as a possible D gene (5 bases). V was pared by 5 bases and J by 0 bases, with 7 bases between. The CDR3 is made up of 13 amino acids. Germline CDR1 is ENHRY and CDR2 is SYGVKD. The CDR3 nucleotides read TGTGCCATCAGTCGACAGTTGAACACTGAAGCTTTCTTT. It translates to CAISRQLNTEAFF.

The chain uses TRBV4-2 and TRBJ2-5; the D is unclear. V lost 0 bases to trimming and J lost 11 bases, with 25 bases between them. CDR3 length: 17 residues. Germline loops: CDR1 LGHNA, CDR2 YNFKEQ. The CDR3 DNA reads TGTGCCAGCAGCCAAGACCCAGGCCCTTCCTCCTACAATGAGCAGTACTTC. Protein product: CASSQDPGPSSYNEQYF.

The chain uses TRBV12-3 or TRBV12-4 and TRBJ2-2; 9 bases are shared with TRBD1. Germline trimming cut 7 bases from V and 4 bases from J; bases unmatched to any gene: 4. CDR3 length: 14 amino acids. The CDR3 nucleotides are TGTGCCAGCACCCTGGACAGGGGCACCGGGGAGCTGTTTTTT. Translated, it gives CASTLDRGTGELFF.

This chain uses TRBV7-2 with TRBJ1-1, with D possibly being TRBD1 (5 bases). The CDR3 has 14 amino acids. The germline gives CDR1 SGHTA, CDR2 FQGNSA. V was shortened by 8 bases and J by 1 base, with 14 bases between the two germline ends. The CDR3 nucleotides read TGTGCCAGCGTACCACAGGCCTCGAACACTGAAGCTTTCTTT. This gives the protein CASVPQASNTEAFF.

This clonotype was detected ten times or more. The rearrangement joins TRBV9 to TRBJ2-3, with TRBD1 as a possible D gene (6 bases). The CDR3 runs to 15 residues. The V and J ends lost 0 bases and 1 base respectively, with 9 bases between them. Germline V CDR1 and CDR2: SGDLS, YYNGEE. The CDR3 nucleotides read TGTGCCAGCAGCGTAGATCAGGGGCGCACAGATACGCAGTATTTT. Encoded protein: CASSVDQGRTDTQYF.

This clonotype was seen only a few times. The V and J genes are TRBV27 and TRBJ2-2; D possibly corresponds to TRBD2 (5 bases). The length of the CDR3 is 16 residues. Deletions cut 3 bases from V and 0 bases from J, with 11 bases between. CDR1 MNHEY and CDR2 SMNVEV come from the germline V gene (reference sequence). The CDR3 DNA follows: TGTGCCAGCAGTTTGGCGTCGGGGTCGAACACCGGGGAGCTGTTTTTT. Its translation: CASSLASGSNTGELFF.

This rearrangement joins TRBV7-6 to TRBJ1-5, with 10 bases matching TRBD1. The CDR3 has 18 amino acids. CDR1 is SGHVS and CDR2 is FNYEAQ in the germline V gene. The V segment lost 4 bases and the J segment 2 bases; nucleotides outside the gene matches: 11. CDR3 residues: CASSSRDRGSFCNQPQHF. DNA of the CDR3: TGTGCCAGCAGCTCCCGGGACAGGGGATCTTTTTGCAATCAGCCCCAGCATTTT.

In its sample, this clonotype was seen a few times. The gene calls are TRBV7-2 and TRBJ2-5; the D is unclear. Germline loops: CDR1 SGHTA, CDR2 FQGNSA. V was shortened by 1 base and J by 7 bases, with 10 bases between the two germline ends. This CDR3 region has 13 residues. The chain's CDR3 is CASSLVQFGTQYF. Here the CDR3 DNA reads TGTGCCAGCAGCTTAGTCCAATTTGGGACCCAGTACTTC.

The chain uses TRBV4-1 and TRBJ1-2; 7 nucleotides align to TRBD1. The V gene's germline CDR1 is MGHRA and CDR2 YSYEKL. There are 15 residues in the CDR3. V was clipped by 3 bases and J by 0 bases; unmatched bases: 4. CDR3 sequence reads: CASSHRTGANYGYTF. As DNA, the CDR3 is TGCGCCAGCAGCCACCGGACAGGAGCTAACTATGGCTACACCTTC.

The genes are TRBV24-1 and TRBJ1-2; TRBD1 might be the D (5 bases). CDR3 size: 14 residues. Germline V gene lookup returns CDR1 KGHDR and CDR2 SFDVKD. V was cut by 3 bases and J by 5 bases, with 12 bases left in between. CDR3: CATSDVTVNYGYTF. CDR3 bases: TGTGCCACCAGTGATGTGACAGTCAATTATGGCTACACCTTC.

This clonotype was recorded once. The V and J genes are TRBV9 and TRBJ2-3; D is perhaps TRBD2 (7 bases). V lost 4 bases and J lost 3, with 15 bases in between. The length of the CDR3 is 15 residues. In germline, CDR1 is SGDLS, CDR2 YYNGEE. For the CDR3, the DNA is TGTGCCAGCAGCATACGGGGGGCCAATACAGATACGCAGTATTTT. Amino acid sequence: CASSIRGANTDTQYF.

The chain couples TRBV24-1 to TRBJ2-3, with a possible D match to TRBD1 (5 bases). V lost 2 bases, J lost 7 bases, and 12 bases lay in between. Germline CDR1 is KGHDR and CDR2 is SFDVKD. This CDR3 is 14 amino acids long. The CDR3 protein is CATSDSPGINTQYF. CDR3 DNA: TGTGCCACCAGTGATTCCCCAGGGATAAATACGCAGTATTTT.

V gene TRBV5-1 combines with J gene TRBJ2-1; TRBD2 matches at 11 bases. The J call may be wrong; the DNA end is better matched by TRBJ2-7. The CDR3 spans 15 residues. Looked up from germline, CDR1 is SGHRS and CDR2 is YFSETQ. The CDR3 DNA follows: TGCGCCAGCAGCTCGACTAGCGGGGACTTCAATGAGCAGTACTTC. Protein: CASSSTSGDFNEQYF.

The chain employs TRBV5-1 and TRBJ2-3; the match to TRBD2 covers 8 bases. CDR3 size: 17 residues. Germline CDR1 SGHRS, CDR2 YFSETQ. The V and J ends lost 4 bases and 2 bases, in that order; junction bases with no gene match: 12. The CDR3 protein is CASSLVTLAGLTDTQYF. In nucleotides, the CDR3 is TGCGCCAGCAGCCTCGTGACTCTAGCGGGTCTCACAGATACGCAGTATTTT.

In its sample, this clonotype was seen a few times. The CDR3: CASSAAVKRGDRQETQYF. CDR3 DNA: TGTGCCAGCAGTGCCGCGGTAAAAAGGGGTGACAGACAAGAGACCCAGTACTTC. V and J are TRBV28 and TRBJ2-5; perhaps TRBD1 as D (5 bases). V dropped 5 bases and J dropped 2 bases, with 24 bases sitting between them. Germline V lookup: CDR1 MDHEN, CDR2 SYDVKM. This CDR3 comprises 18 residues.